This entry features one TCR beta chain sequence. Produced via immunoSEQ multiplex PCR; TCRdb's table is partial and in-frame only. The table lists some 110,000 clones, 87% of them singletons. The data were taken from a study of blood T cell repertoires in COVID-19. At the level of the study: T cells, B-cell-depleted T cells, or PBMCs supplied cDNA or gDNA.

The CDR3 has 13 amino acids. Germline V CDR1 and CDR2: SGHRS, YFSETQ. Trimming removed 0 bases at V and 8 bases at J, with 9 bases between. The receptor was isolated from a human donor in a cohort sampled during active COVID-19. The V gene is TRBV5-1, the J gene TRBJ2-1, with a tentative D call TRBD1 (6 bases). Input material: peripheral blood. The CDR3 DNA reads TGCGCCAGCAGCTTGGAACAGGGAGATGAGCAGTTCTTC. Its protein is CASSLEQGDEQFF.